The 5 T cell receptor beta chains below all came from one sample that was sequenced in a study of response to subunit inactivated influenza vaccine. One entry per CDR3 protein, called by TCRdb with MiXCR from the RT-PCR reads. The table has roughly 540,000 distinct CDR3 sequences, less than 25% seen once. These same records also appear under a second study, on T cells expressing NK-cell markers. Per that paper: Production of TCR beta cDNA relied on 5'RACE template switching with UMIs.

The sequencing here drew on CD4+ T cells sorted from PBMCs, taken 11 to 12 days after vaccination. These receptors originate from a man in his forties or fifties who received an inactivated influenza vaccine.

This clonotype appeared a few times. The V call is TRBV20-1, the J call TRBJ1-5; D uncertain. V was clipped by 4 bases and J by 0 bases, with 10 bases between them. The CDR3 length is 14 residues. The germline V gene has CDR1 DFQATT and CDR2 SNEGSKA (reference sequence). The chain's CDR3 is CSAKTSNSNQPQHF. Here the CDR3 DNA reads TGCAGTGCTAAGACCAGCAATAGCAATCAGCCCCAGCATTTT.

This clonotype appeared a few times. This sequence joins TRBV7-9 and TRBJ1-2, with D uncertain. V was clipped by 5 bases and J by 8 bases, with 15 bases between them. The CDR3 extends over 13 amino acids. Germline values: CDR1 SEHNR, CDR2 FQNEAQ (reference sequence). The CDR3 DNA reads as TGTGCCAGCAGCCCGATGACATTGCGGGGCTACACCTTC. Its protein is CASSPMTLRGYTF.

The chain has TRBV10-3 and TRBJ2-3, with no clear D. From germline, CDR1 is ENHRY and CDR2 SYGVKD. The CDR3 runs 17 residues. Deletions cut 2 bases from V and 2 bases from J, with 17 bases between. CDR3: CAISERPPGQTTDTQYF. CDR3 nucleotides: TGTGCCATCAGTGAGCGTCCTCCGGGCCAGACCACAGATACGCAGTATTTT.

This clonotype has only a few counts. V and J are TRBV12-3 or TRBV12-4 and TRBJ1-4; the D is unclear. This CDR3 region has 14 residues. The germline V and J ends were trimmed by 3 bases and 7 bases, with 12 bases remaining between them. The chain's CDR3 is CASSFRAGGEKLFF. CDR3 sequence (DNA): TGTGCCAGCAGTTTTCGGGCGGGAGGTGAAAAACTGTTTTTT.

This clonotype showed up just a few times. The chain recombines TRBV4-2 with TRBJ1-1, with 7 bases matching TRBD1. The CDR3 totals 16 residues. The junction had 6 bases not matched to a gene; V was cut back by 1 base and J by 1 base. Germline V lookup: CDR1 LGHNA, CDR2 YNFKEQ. CDR3 amino acids: CASSQVGGGSNTEAFF. The DNA for the CDR3 is TGTGCCAGCAGCCAAGTAGGGGGCGGCTCGAACACTGAAGCTTTCTTT.